This T cell receptor (beta chain) was observed in a study of OX40 agonist ivuxolimab in advanced cancers. This CDR3 spans 15 amino acids. The V and J ends lost 7 bases and 3 bases respectively, with 18 bases between them. Germline values: CDR1 MNHEY, CDR2 SVGAGI. To note about this clone: Its specificity is not known.

Measured with immunoSEQ multiplex PCR; TCRdb has only the in-frame clones, and not every one. The repertoire includes about 73,000 clones, around nine tenths of them detected once, and 0.6% to 0.8% sits in the top ten. Study findings and constraints: Fewer expanded clones were found on average in CD4+ than in CD8+ T cells.

The J gene is TRBJ2-5, the V gene TRBV6-5; possible D gene TRBD1, 6 bases. The receptor's source is an adult with an advanced solid tumor such as melanoma, head and neck, liver or kidney cancer. Here the sequenced sample was CD4+ or CD8+ T cells sorted from blood, taken in a trial of the OX40 agonist ivuxolimab. In DNA form, the CDR3 reads TGTGCCAGCAAAGGAGGACAGATGTTAAAAGAGACCCAGTACTTC. Translating gives CASKGGQMLKETQYF.